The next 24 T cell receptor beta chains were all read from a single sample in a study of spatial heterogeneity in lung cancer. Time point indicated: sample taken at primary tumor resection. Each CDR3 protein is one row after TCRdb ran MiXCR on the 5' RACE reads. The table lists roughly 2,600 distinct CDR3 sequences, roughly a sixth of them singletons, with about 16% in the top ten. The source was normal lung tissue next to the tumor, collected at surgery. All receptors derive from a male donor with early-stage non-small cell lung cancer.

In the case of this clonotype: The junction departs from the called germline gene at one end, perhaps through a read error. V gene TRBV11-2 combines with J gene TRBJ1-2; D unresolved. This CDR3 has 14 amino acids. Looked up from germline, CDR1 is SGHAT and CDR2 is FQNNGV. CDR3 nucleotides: TGTGCCAGAAGCTTCGACGTGACGGCTCTTGGCTACACCTTC. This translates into CARSFDVTALGYTF.

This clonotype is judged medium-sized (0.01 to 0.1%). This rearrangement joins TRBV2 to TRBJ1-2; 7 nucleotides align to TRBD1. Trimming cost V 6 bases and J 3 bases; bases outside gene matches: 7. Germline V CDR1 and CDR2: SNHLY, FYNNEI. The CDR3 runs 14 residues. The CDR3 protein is CASSDRVLDYGYTF. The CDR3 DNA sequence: TGTGCCAGCAGCGACAGGGTTCTGGACTATGGCTACACCTTC.

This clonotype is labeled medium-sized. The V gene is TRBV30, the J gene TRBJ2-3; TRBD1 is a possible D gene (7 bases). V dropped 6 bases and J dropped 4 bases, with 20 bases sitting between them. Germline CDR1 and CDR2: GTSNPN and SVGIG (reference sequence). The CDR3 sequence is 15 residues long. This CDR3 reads CACTRRGGGADTQYF. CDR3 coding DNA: TGTGCCTGCACTCGTAGAGGGGGCGGGGCAGATACGCAGTATTTT. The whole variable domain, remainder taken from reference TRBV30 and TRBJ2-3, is SQTIHQWPATLVQPVGSPLSLECTVEGTSNPNLYWYRQAAGRGLQLLFYSVGIGQISSEVPQNLSASRPQDRQFILSSKKLLLSDSGFYLCACTRRGGGADTQYFGPGTRLTVL.

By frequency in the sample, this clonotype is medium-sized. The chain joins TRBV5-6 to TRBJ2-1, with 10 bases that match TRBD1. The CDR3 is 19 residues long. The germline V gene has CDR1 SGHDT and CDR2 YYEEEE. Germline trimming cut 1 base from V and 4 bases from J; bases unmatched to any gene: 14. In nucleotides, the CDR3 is TGTGCCAGCAGCTTGAGACAGGGGGCGGGAGTGACCCCTTACAATGAGCAGTTCTTC. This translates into CASSLRQGAGVTPYNEQFF.

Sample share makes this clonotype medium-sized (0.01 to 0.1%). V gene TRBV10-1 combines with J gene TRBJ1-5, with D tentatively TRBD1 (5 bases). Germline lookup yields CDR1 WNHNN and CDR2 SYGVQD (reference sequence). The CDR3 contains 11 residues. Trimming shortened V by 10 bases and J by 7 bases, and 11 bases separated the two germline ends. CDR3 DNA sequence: TGCGCCACCCCTGGGGGACAGCCCCAGCATTTT. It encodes CATPGGQPQHF.

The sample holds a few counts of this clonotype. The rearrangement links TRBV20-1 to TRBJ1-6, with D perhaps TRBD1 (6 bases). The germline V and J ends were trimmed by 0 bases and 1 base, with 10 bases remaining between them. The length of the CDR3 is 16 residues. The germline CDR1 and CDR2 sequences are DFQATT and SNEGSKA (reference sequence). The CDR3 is CSARDLQGSYNSPLHF. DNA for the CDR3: TGCAGTGCTAGAGATTTGCAGGGGTCCTATAATTCACCCCTCCACTTT.

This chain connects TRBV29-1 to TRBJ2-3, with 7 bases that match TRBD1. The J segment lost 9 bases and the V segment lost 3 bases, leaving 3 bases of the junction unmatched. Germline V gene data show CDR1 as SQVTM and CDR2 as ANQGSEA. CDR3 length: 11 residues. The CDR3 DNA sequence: TGCAGCGTTGAGATGACAGGGACGCAGTATTTT. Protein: CSVEMTGTQYF.

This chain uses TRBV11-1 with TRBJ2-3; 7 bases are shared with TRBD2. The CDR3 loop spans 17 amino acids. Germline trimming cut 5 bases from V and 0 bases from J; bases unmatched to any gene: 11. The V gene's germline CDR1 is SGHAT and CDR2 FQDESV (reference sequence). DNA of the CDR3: TGTGCCAGCAGCCCCCTTACGGGAGGTTCTAGCACAGATACGCAGTATTTT. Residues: CASSPLTGGSSTDTQYF.

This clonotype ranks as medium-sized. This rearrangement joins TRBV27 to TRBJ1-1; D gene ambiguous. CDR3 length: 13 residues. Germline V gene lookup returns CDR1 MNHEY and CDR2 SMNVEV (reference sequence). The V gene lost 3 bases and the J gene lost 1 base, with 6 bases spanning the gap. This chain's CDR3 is CASSFWENTEAFF. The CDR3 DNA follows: TGTGCCAGCAGTTTTTGGGAGAACACTGAAGCTTTCTTT.

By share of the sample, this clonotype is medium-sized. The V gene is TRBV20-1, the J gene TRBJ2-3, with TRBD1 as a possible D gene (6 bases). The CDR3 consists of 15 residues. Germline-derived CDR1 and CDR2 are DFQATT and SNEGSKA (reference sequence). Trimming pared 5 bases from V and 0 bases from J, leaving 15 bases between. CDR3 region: CSASEGVRSTDTQYF. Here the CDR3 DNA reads TGCAGTGCTTCTGAGGGGGTCAGGAGCACAGATACGCAGTATTTT.

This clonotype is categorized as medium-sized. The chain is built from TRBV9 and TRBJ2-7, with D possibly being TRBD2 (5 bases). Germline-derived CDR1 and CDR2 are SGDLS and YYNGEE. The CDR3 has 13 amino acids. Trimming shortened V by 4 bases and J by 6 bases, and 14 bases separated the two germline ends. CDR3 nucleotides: TGTGCCAGCAGCCCCGAGGGCCTCTTCGAGCAGTACTTC. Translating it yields CASSPEGLFEQYF.

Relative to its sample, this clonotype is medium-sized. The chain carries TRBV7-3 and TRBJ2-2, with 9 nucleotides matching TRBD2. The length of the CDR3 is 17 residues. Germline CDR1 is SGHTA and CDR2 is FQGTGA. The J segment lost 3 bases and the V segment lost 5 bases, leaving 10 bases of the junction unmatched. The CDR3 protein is CASSRLADSKDTGELFF. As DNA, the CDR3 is TGTGCCAGCAGCAGACTAGCGGACTCAAAAGACACCGGGGAGCTGTTTTTT.

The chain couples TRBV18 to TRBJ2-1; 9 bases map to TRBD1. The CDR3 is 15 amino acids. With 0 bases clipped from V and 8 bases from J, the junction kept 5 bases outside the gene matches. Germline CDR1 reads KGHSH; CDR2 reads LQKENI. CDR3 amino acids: CASSPPGQGIDEQFF. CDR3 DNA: TGTGCCAGCTCACCACCGGGACAGGGTATCGATGAGCAGTTCTTC.

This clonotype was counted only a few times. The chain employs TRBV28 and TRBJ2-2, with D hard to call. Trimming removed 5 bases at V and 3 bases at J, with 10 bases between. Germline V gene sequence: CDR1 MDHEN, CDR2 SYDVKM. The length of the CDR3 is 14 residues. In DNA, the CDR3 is TGTGCCAGCAGTCCGCTGGATCACACCGGGGAGCTGTTTTTT. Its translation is CASSPLDHTGELFF. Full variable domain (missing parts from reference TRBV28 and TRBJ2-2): DVKVTQSSRYLVKRTGEKVFLECVQDMDHENMFWYRQDPGLGLRLIYFSYDVKMKEKGDIPEGYSVSREKKERFSLILESASTNQTSMYLCASSPLDHTGELFFGEGSRLTVL.

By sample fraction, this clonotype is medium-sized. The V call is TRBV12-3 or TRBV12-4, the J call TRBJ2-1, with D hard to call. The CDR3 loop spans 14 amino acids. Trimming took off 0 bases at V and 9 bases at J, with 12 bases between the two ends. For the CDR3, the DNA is TGTGCCAGCAGTTTAGCGGTCTCTGCAAGTGAGCAGTTCTTC. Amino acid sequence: CASSLAVSASEQFF.

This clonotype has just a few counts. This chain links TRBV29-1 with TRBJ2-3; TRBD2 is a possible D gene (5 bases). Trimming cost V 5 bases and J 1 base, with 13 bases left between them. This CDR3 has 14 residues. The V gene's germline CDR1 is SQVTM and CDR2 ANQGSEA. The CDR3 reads CSVQDSGRTDTQYF. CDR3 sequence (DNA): TGCAGCGTTCAGGACTCAGGACGCACAGATACGCAGTATTTT.

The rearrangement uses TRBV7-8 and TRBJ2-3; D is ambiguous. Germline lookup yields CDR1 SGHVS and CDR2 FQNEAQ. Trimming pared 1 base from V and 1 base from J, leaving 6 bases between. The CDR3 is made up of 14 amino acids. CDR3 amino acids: CASSLGWRTDTQYF. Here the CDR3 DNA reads TGTGCCAGCAGCTTAGGGTGGCGCACAGATACGCAGTATTTT.

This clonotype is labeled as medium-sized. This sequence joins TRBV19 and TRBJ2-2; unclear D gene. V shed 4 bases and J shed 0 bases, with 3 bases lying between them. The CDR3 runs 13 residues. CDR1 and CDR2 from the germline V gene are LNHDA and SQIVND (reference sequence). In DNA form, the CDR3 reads TGTGCCAGTAGTAACCCGAACACCGGGGAGCTGTTTTTT. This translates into CASSNPNTGELFF.

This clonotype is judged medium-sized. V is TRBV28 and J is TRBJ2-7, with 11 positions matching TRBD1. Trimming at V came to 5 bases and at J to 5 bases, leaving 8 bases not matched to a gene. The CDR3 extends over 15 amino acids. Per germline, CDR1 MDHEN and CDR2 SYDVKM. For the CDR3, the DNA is TGTGCCAGCAGTCCCCCGGGACAGGGGGTTGACGAGCAGTACTTC. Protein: CASSPPGQGVDEQYF.

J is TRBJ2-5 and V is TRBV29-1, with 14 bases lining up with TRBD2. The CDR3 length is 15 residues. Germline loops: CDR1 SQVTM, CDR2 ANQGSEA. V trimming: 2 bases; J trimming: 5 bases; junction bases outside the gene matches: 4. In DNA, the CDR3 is TGCAGCGTTGAATTTGGACTAGCGGGGGGTGAGACCCAGTACTTC. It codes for CSVEFGLAGGETQYF.

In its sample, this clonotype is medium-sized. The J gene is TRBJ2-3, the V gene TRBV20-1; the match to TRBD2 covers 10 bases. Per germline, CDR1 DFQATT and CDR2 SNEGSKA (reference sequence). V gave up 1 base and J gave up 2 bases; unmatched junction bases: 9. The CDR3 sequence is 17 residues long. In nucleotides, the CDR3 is TGCAGTGCTAGAGCCCATAGCGGGGGGTTTAACACAGATACGCAGTATTTT. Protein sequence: CSARAHSGGFNTDTQYF.

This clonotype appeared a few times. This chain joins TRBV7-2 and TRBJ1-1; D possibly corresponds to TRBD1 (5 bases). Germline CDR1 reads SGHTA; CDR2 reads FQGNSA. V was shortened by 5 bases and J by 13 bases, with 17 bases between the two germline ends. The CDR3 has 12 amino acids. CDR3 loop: CASSPAVGQGFF. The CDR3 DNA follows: TGTGCCAGCAGCCCAGCAGTGGGGCAAGGTTTCTTT.

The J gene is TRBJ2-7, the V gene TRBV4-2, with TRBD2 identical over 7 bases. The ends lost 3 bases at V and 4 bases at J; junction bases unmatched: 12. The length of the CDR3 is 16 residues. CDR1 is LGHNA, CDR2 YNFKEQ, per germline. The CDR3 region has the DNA TGTGCCAGCAGCCAGTCGACTAGCACGGGCCTTTACGAGCAGTACTTC. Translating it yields CASSQSTSTGLYEQYF.

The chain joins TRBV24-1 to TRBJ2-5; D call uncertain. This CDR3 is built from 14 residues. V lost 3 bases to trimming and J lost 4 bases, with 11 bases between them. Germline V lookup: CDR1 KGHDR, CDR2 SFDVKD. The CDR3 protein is CATSDGGVRETQYF. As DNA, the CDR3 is TGTGCCACCAGTGATGGTGGGGTAAGAGAGACCCAGTACTTC.